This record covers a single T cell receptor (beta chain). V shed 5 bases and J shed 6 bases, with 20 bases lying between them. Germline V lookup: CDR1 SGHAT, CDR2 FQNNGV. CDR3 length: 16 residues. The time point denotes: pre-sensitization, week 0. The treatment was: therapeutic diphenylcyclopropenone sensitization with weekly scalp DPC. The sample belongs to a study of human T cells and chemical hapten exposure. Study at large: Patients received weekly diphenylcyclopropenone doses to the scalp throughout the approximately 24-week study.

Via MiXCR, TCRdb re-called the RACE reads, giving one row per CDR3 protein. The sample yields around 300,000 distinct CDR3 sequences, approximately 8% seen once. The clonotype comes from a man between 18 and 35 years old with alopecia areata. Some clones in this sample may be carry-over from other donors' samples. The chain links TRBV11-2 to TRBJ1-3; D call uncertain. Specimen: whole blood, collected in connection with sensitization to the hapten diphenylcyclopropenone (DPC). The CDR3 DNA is TGTGCCAGCAGCCACTTCGGAGGAGGTTCCGCAAACACCATATATTTT. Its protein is CASSHFGGGSANTIYF.